Below, 17 T cell receptor beta chains from the same sample are listed, as sequenced in a study of beta chain features in type 1 diabetes. Reverse transcription of all isolated RNA meant that expressed TCRB transcripts were sequenced. Assay used: immunoSEQ multiplex PCR; TCRdb lists only in-frame clones, some missing. The sample includes 250,000 or so clones, 55% to 70% of them seen just once. The sample consisted of naive CD4+ T cells from blood. All receptors derive from a man aged 30 to 39 in good health.

This chain joins TRBV30 and TRBJ2-3, with no clear D. Trimming cost V 4 bases and J 4 bases, with 9 bases left between them. There are 12 residues in the CDR3. The germline CDR1 and CDR2 sequences are GTSNPN and SVGIG (reference sequence). CDR3 sequence (DNA): TGTGCCTGGACTGGACCCGCAGATACGCAGTATTTT. This sequence encodes CAWTGPADTQYF.

In the case of this clone: The same CDR3 also results from other DNA sequences found in this sample. V is TRBV6-5 and J is TRBJ2-7; TRBD1 aligns across 9 bases. This CDR3 has 15 residues. CDR1 is MNHEY and CDR2 is SVGAGI in the germline V gene. After removal of 0 bases from V and 1 base from J, the junction contained 1 base not matched to a gene. This chain's CDR3 is CASSYSGTGSYEQYF. CDR3 bases: TGTGCCAGCAGTTACTCGGGGACAGGGTCCTACGAGCAGTACTTC.

This rearrangement joins TRBV6-5 to TRBJ2-7; 7 bases align to TRBD1. This CDR3 is 12 amino acids long. V was pared by 5 bases and J by 6 bases, with 4 bases of the junction left unmatched. Per germline, CDR1 MNHEY and CDR2 SVGAGI. CDR3 amino acids: CASSRGQSEQYF. The CDR3 DNA follows: TGTGCCAGCAGTCGGGGACAGAGCGAGCAGTACTTC.

The rearrangement joins TRBV7-2 to TRBJ2-5; TRBD1 aligns across 8 bases. CDR3 length equals 14 residues. Looked up from germline, CDR1 is SGHTA and CDR2 is FQGNSA. J was trimmed by 5 bases and V by 8 bases; bases with no gene match: 10. The CDR3 loop reads CASAGGRQGETQYF. The CDR3 coding sequence is TGTGCCAGCGCTGGGGGACGACAGGGGGAGACCCAGTACTTC.

This rearrangement joins TRBV7-6 to TRBJ2-7; 9 bases match TRBD1. Germline V gene data show CDR1 as SGHVS and CDR2 as FNYEAQ. There are 16 residues in the CDR3. Losses at the gene ends were 5 bases for V and 2 bases for J; bases not matched to a gene: 10. CDR3 sequence reads: CASSATVGQGTYEQYF. DNA of the CDR3: TGTGCCAGCAGCGCGACAGTCGGACAGGGGACCTACGAGCAGTACTTC.

The chain is built from TRBV4-3 and TRBJ2-1; D gene unclear. Trimming stripped 0 bases from V and 10 bases from J, with 4 bases between. CDR3 length equals 11 residues. From germline, CDR1 is LGHNA and CDR2 YSLEER. CDR3: CASSQEQEQFF. The DNA of the CDR3 is TGCGCCAGCAGCCAAGAACAGGAGCAGTTCTTC.

This rearrangement joins TRBV4-1 to TRBJ2-7; the match to TRBD1 covers 9 bases. CDR1 is MGHRA and CDR2 is YSYEKL in the germline V gene. This CDR3 comprises 16 residues. Trimming at V came to 4 bases and at J to 3 bases, leaving 10 bases not matched to a gene. As DNA, the CDR3 is TGCGCCAGCAGCCTAGGACGGGGACAGGGACTCTACGAGCAGTACTTC. Protein sequence: CASSLGRGQGLYEQYF.

This chain connects TRBV5-4 to TRBJ2-3; D unresolved. Germline V gene sequence: CDR1 SGHNT, CDR2 YYREEE (reference sequence). The CDR3 sequence is 14 residues long. The V gene lost 6 bases and the J gene lost 3 bases, with 14 bases spanning the gap. The DNA for the CDR3 is TGTGCCAGCACCATAAGAACAGCTACAGATACGCAGTATTTT. Translating it yields CASTIRTATDTQYF.

This chain links TRBV9 with TRBJ2-4; D perhaps matches TRBD1 (6 bases). CDR1 is SGDLS, CDR2 YYNGEE, per germline. Trimming cost V 4 bases and J 1 base, with 18 bases left between them. The CDR3 loop spans 17 amino acids. The CDR3 protein is CASSPAESGAAKNIQYF. As DNA, the CDR3 is TGTGCCAGCAGCCCCGCCGAATCAGGGGCGGCCAAAAACATTCAGTACTTC.

This clone was seen just once. The chain uses TRBV6-5 and TRBJ1-2, with a tentative D call TRBD1 (5 bases). The germline CDR1 and CDR2 sequences are MNHEY and SVGAGI. V gave up 7 bases and J gave up 0 bases, with 12 bases separating them. The CDR3 loop spans 14 amino acids. CDR3: CASNVQVTNYGYTF. The CDR3 bases are TGTGCCAGCAACGTACAGGTGACTAACTATGGCTACACCTTC.

The V call is TRBV29-1, the J call TRBJ2-1; tentative D call: TRBD2 (5 bases). This CDR3 is built from 15 residues. The V and J ends lost 1 base and 2 bases respectively, with 12 bases between them. CDR1 and CDR2 from the germline V gene are SQVTM and ANQGSEA. CDR3 DNA sequence: TGCAGCGTTGAAGGGAGGTCAGACACCTACAATGAGCAGTTCTTC. The encoded protein is CSVEGRSDTYNEQFF.

The chain recombines TRBV25-1 with TRBJ2-2; D perhaps matches TRBD2 (6 bases). The CDR3 consists of 15 residues. Trimming shortened V by 1 base and J by 5 bases, and 11 bases separated the two germline ends. Germline V gene lookup returns CDR1 MGHDK and CDR2 SYGVNS. The DNA for the CDR3 is TGTGCCAGCAGTGAATCGAAACTAGCTACCGGGGAGCTGTTTTTT. This translates into CASSESKLATGELFF.

The chain links TRBV30 to TRBJ1-5; 8 positions match TRBD1. This CDR3 has 14 amino acids. J lost 2 bases, V lost 3 bases, and 3 bases had no gene match. Looked up from germline, CDR1 is GTSNPN and CDR2 is SVGIG (reference sequence). This chain's CDR3 is CAWSSTGGNQPQHF. The CDR3 DNA sequence: TGTGCCTGGAGCTCGACAGGGGGCAATCAGCCCCAGCATTTT.

This chain's CDR3 is CASRPDLRSSTDTQYF. CDR3 DNA sequence: TGTGCCAGCAGACCGGACCTTCGGTCTAGCACAGATACGCAGTATTTT. The chain uses TRBV5-4 and TRBJ2-3; D uncertain. CDR3 length: 16 residues. Trimming took off 5 bases at V and 0 bases at J, with 16 bases between the two ends. The germline V gene has CDR1 SGHNT and CDR2 YYREEE (reference sequence).

The chain uses TRBV30 and TRBJ1-6; TRBD1 might be the D (5 bases). The germline V gene has CDR1 GTSNPN and CDR2 SVGIG (reference sequence). V lost 5 bases, J lost 13 bases, and 15 bases lay in between. The CDR3 totals 12 residues. The CDR3 loop is CAWRGPGRPLHF. The CDR3 coding sequence is TGTGCCTGGCGAGGTCCAGGGCGGCCCCTCCACTTT.

The chain combines TRBV20-1 with TRBJ2-7; no reliable D call. The germline CDR1 and CDR2 sequences are DFQATT and SNEGSKA (reference sequence). The CDR3 consists of 11 residues. V lost 0 bases and J lost 9, with 9 bases in between. The CDR3 protein is CSARDHPGQYF. The DNA for the CDR3 is TGCAGTGCTAGAGATCATCCGGGGCAGTACTTC.

Of note for this clone: Other DNA sequences in the sample encode the same CDR3. V gene TRBV28 combines with J gene TRBJ2-1; D unresolved. Trimming left V 6 bases short and J 0 bases short, with 6 bases between. CDR3 length: 13 amino acids. Per the germline V gene, CDR1 is MDHEN and CDR2 is SYDVKM. The CDR3 spells CASSLDSYNEQFF. In nucleotides, the CDR3 is TGTGCCAGCAGCCTGGACTCCTACAATGAGCAGTTCTTC.